One sample yielded the 17 T cell receptor beta chains listed below, sequenced in a study of blood T cell repertoires in COVID-19. This table comes from immunoSEQ multiplex PCR, and its TCRdb copy is limited to in-frame clones, with some not included. The sample yields roughly 20,000 clones, about 78% seen once. Sequenced input: peripheral blood. These receptors all stem from a man in his sixties with active COVID-19.

The CDR3 region is CASSPITSGNGGEQYF. The CDR3 coding sequence is TGTGCCAGCAGTCCGATCACTAGCGGGAACGGGGGCGAGCAGTACTTC. The rearrangement joins TRBV27 to TRBJ2-7; TRBD2 agrees at 10 bases. Trimming took 5 bases from V and 6 from J; bases not matched to a gene: 13. The CDR3 has 16 amino acids. Germline CDR1 MNHEY, CDR2 SMNVEV (reference sequence).

The rearrangement uses TRBV5-1 and TRBJ2-7; perhaps TRBD2 as D (6 bases). The CDR3 runs 14 residues. Germline CDR1 and CDR2: SGHRS and YFSETQ. Trimming took off 4 bases at V and 0 bases at J, with 11 bases between the two ends. CDR3 bases: TGCGCCAGCAGCCGGGGGTCCTACTCCTACGAGCAGTACTTC. Residues: CASSRGSYSYEQYF.

This rearrangement joins TRBV7-9 to TRBJ1-1; no reliable D call. CDR1 is SEHNR and CDR2 is FQNEAQ in the germline V gene (reference sequence). CDR3 length equals 15 residues. Trimming took off 1 base at V and 0 bases at J, with 9 bases between the two ends. The CDR3 is CASSLGWQMNTEAFF. The CDR3 DNA reads TGTGCCAGCAGCTTAGGGTGGCAGATGAACACTGAAGCTTTCTTT.

The rearrangement links TRBV6-5 to TRBJ2-1, with a weak D call TRBD2 (6 bases). V lost 7 bases to trimming and J lost 4 bases, with 14 bases between them. CDR3 length: 14 residues. In germline, CDR1 is MNHEY, CDR2 SVGAGI. The CDR3 DNA reads as TGTGCCAGCACCTGGACGGGAGCTTACAATGAGCAGTTCTTC. Residues: CASTWTGAYNEQFF.

The rearrangement links TRBV5-1 to TRBJ2-5, with D possibly being TRBD2 (5 bases). The CDR3 is 16 amino acids. Trimming cost V 0 bases and J 4 bases, with 16 bases left between them. The V gene's germline CDR1 is SGHRS and CDR2 YFSETQ. The CDR3 nucleotides read TGCGCCAGCAGCTTGGTAGGACGGGGAATTCGAGAGACCCAGTACTTC. Translating it yields CASSLVGRGIRETQYF.

This rearrangement joins TRBV27 to TRBJ1-5; 8 bases are shared with TRBD1. The germline V gene has CDR1 MNHEY and CDR2 SMNVEV (reference sequence). The CDR3 extends over 15 amino acids. V was clipped by 6 bases and J by 7 bases; unmatched bases: 11. This chain's CDR3 is CASRLTGGLWQPQHF. The DNA for the CDR3 is TGTGCCAGCAGGCTTACAGGGGGATTGTGGCAGCCCCAGCATTTT.

The chain is built from TRBV28 and TRBJ2-1; D is unclear. Per germline, CDR1 MDHEN and CDR2 SYDVKM. The CDR3 extends over 13 amino acids. The germline V and J ends were trimmed by 8 bases and 5 bases, with 13 bases remaining between them. The CDR3 nucleotides read TGTGCCAGCGTTCTGTCTATTCACAATGAGCAGTTCTTC. Translated, it gives CASVLSIHNEQFF. Full variable domain (remainder filled in from reference TRBV28 and TRBJ2-1): DVKVTQSSRYLVKRTGEKVFLECVQDMDHENMFWYRQDPGLGLRLIYFSYDVKMKEKGDIPEGYSVSREKKERFSLILESASTNQTSMYLCASVLSIHNEQFFGPGTRLTVL.

This clone was seen a few times. The chain carries TRBV4-2 and TRBJ2-7; a weak D match, TRBD2 (6 bases). This CDR3 spans 15 amino acids. Per germline, CDR1 LGHNA and CDR2 YNFKEQ. V dropped 0 bases and J dropped 5 bases, with 14 bases sitting between them. The CDR3 bases are TGTGCCAGCAGCCAAGAAGGTCGGGAGTTCGACGAGCAGTACTTC. Translation: CASSQEGREFDEQYF.

This clone came up a few times. The gene calls are TRBV6-1 and TRBJ2-7; D not certain. Trimming removed 2 bases at V and 0 bases at J, with 5 bases between. This CDR3 has 13 residues. Germline V gene lookup returns CDR1 MNHNS and CDR2 SASEGT. CDR3 sequence (DNA): TGTGCCAGCAGTGAACTCGGCTCCTACGAGCAGTACTTC. Translated: CASSELGSYEQYF.

This clone was detected only a few times. The V call is TRBV6-5, the J call TRBJ2-7; 14 positions agree with TRBD2. The CDR3 contains 15 residues. With V trimmed by 6 bases and J by 1 base, 2 bases remained unmatched. Germline values: CDR1 MNHEY, CDR2 SVGAGI. In nucleotides, the CDR3 is TGTGCCAGCAGAAGACTAGCGGGAGGGTCCTACGAGCAGTACTTC. Translation gives CASRRLAGGSYEQYF.

This clone is labeled medium-sized (0.01 to 0.1%). This chain uses TRBV21-1 with TRBJ1-1; the D call TRBD1 from the table was never checked on the DNA. TRBV21-1 is an annotated pseudogene. The CDR3 length is 15 residues. The DNA of the CDR3 is TGTGCCAGCAGCAAAGAAGGGACAGGGGGACATGGAGCTTTCTTT. It encodes CASSKEGTGGHGAFF.

The gene calls are TRBV5-1 and TRBJ1-1, with a possible D match to TRBD1 (6 bases). V was clipped by 3 bases and J by 4 bases, with 19 bases between them. This CDR3 comprises 16 residues. Germline lookup yields CDR1 SGHRS and CDR2 YFSETQ. The CDR3 loop reads CASSYYSQGSGTEAFF. Here the CDR3 DNA reads TGCGCCAGCAGCTACTACTCACAGGGTTCGGGCACTGAAGCTTTCTTT.

This sequence joins TRBV7-9 and TRBJ1-1; TRBD1 matches 9 bases. Germline V lookup: CDR1 SEHNR, CDR2 FQNEAQ (reference sequence). The CDR3 runs 15 residues. V trimming: 4 bases; J trimming: 5 bases; junction bases outside the gene matches: 8. The CDR3 sequence is CASSSPDRGRTEAFF. The CDR3 bases are TGTGCCAGCAGCTCCCCGGACAGGGGCAGGACTGAAGCTTTCTTT.

V gene TRBV2 combines with J gene TRBJ2-7; a possible D gene is TRBD2 (5 bases). The V end was cut by 7 bases, the J end by 2 bases, with 15 bases between. The CDR3 extends over 14 amino acids. Germline loops: CDR1 SNHLY, CDR2 FYNNEI. The CDR3 sequence is CASILGEYAYEQYF. The DNA for the CDR3 is TGTGCCAGCATCCTGGGAGAGTACGCCTACGAGCAGTACTTC.

This clone was seen only a few times. The genes are TRBV5-6 and TRBJ1-4, with a tentative D call TRBD1 (6 bases). The CDR3 loop spans 15 amino acids. The germline V and J ends were trimmed by 5 bases and 8 bases, with 19 bases remaining between them. Germline CDR1 and CDR2: SGHDT and YYEEEE. CDR3 sequence (DNA): TGTGCCAGCAGTTCAGAGGGCAGGGGTGCAGAAAAACTGTTTTTT. It is translated as CASSSEGRGAEKLFF.

The chain links TRBV7-3 to TRBJ2-6; D is possibly TRBD2 (7 bases). Trimming took 5 bases from V and 0 from J, leaving 17 bases between them. This CDR3 has 18 residues. CDR1 SGHTA and CDR2 FQGTGA come from the germline V gene. The CDR3: CASSPHGGTFSGANVLTF. The CDR3 DNA sequence: TGTGCCAGCAGCCCACACGGGGGGACATTCTCTGGGGCCAACGTCCTGACTTTC.

This rearrangement joins TRBV12-2 to TRBJ1-2; TRBD1, the D gene given by the table, was not confirmed from the DNA. TRBV12-2 is recorded as a pseudogene. The CDR3 length is 11 residues. In DNA, the CDR3 is TGTGCAAGTCGCCGTAAACAGTACTACACCTTC. Translated, it gives CASRRKQYYTF.